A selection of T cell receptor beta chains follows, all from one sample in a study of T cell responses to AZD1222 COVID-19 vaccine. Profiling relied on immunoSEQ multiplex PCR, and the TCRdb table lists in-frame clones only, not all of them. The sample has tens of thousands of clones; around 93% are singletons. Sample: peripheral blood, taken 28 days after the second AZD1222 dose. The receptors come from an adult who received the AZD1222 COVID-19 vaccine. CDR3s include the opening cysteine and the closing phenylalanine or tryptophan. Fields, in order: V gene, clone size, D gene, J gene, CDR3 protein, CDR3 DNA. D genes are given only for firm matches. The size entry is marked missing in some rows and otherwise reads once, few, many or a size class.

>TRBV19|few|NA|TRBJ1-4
CASSININPTNEKLFF
TGTGCCAGTAGTATTAACATAAATCCAACTAATGAAAAACTGTTTTTT
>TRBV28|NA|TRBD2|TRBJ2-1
CASSFSGRATEQFF
TGTGCCAGCAGTTTTAGCGGGAGGGCCACTGAGCAGTTCTTC
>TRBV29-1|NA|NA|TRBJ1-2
CSAGEIYGYTF
TGCAGCGCCGGAGAGATTTATGGCTACACCTTC
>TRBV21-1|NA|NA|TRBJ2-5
CASSKGQLIPQETQYF
TGTGCCAGCAGCAAGGGACAGCTTATTCCCCAAGAGACCCAGTACTTC
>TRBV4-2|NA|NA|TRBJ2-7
CASSLSGKPYEQYF
TGTGCCAGCAGCCTATCAGGGAAACCCTACGAGCAGTACTTC
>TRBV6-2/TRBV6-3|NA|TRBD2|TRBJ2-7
CASSSEWTSGSEQYF
TGTGCCAGCAGTTCCGAGTGGACTAGCGGGAGCGAGCAGTACTTC
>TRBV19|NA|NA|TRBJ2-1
CASSIPSNEQFF
TGTGCCAGTAGTATTCCCAGTAATGAGCAGTTCTTC
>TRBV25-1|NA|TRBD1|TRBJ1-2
CASSELGTGVGYTF
TGTGCCAGCAGTGAATTGGGGACAGGGGTTGGCTACACCTTC
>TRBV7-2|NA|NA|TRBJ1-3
CASSHRSLHGNTIYF
TGTGCCAGCAGCCACAGGTCCCTCCACGGAAACACCATATATTTT
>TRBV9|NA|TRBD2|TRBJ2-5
CASSGALAGETQYF
TGTGCCAGCAGCGGCGCACTAGCGGGAGAGACCCAGTACTTC
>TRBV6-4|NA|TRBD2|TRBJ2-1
CASRRLAGERNEQFF
TGTGCCAGCAGGCGACTAGCGGGAGAAAGGAATGAGCAGTTCTTC
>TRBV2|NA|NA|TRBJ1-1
CASSEMIGVPSTEAFF
TGTGCCAGCAGTGAAATGATTGGGGTCCCTAGCACTGAAGCTTTCTTT
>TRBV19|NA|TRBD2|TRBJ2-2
CASSISAGGKIGELFF
TGTGCCAGTAGTATAAGTGCGGGAGGTAAAATCGGGGAGCTGTTTTTT
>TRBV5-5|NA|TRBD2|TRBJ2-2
CASSISGRVTGELFF
TGTGCCAGCAGCATTAGCGGGAGGGTCACCGGGGAGCTGTTTTTT
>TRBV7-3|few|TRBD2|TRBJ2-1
CASSFGTSGRGNEQFF
TGTGCCAGCAGCTTTGGAACTAGCGGGAGAGGTAATGAGCAGTTCTTC
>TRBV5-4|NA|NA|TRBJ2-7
CASSLSGLFYEQYF
TGTGCCAGCAGCCTGTCGGGACTTTTCTACGAGCAGTACTTC
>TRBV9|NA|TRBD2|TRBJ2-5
CASSATSAPLGTQYF
TGTGCCAGCAGCGCCACTAGCGCCCCTTTGGGGACCCAGTACTTC
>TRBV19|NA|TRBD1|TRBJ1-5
CASSQTGGNQPQHF
TGTGCCAGTAGTCAGACAGGGGGCAATCAGCCCCAGCATTTT